The clone carrying this T cell receptor beta chain was seen more than once but under ten times. Its antigen is undetermined. Germline V gives CDR1 SNHLY, CDR2 FYNNEI. This CDR3 region has 14 residues. Trimming pared 7 bases from V and 3 bases from J, leaving 16 bases between. The data stem from a study of T cell repertoires in cytomegalovirus infection. TCRdb re-derived calls from the reads in MiXCR, one entry per CDR3 protein. The table shows roughly 730,000 distinct CDR3 sequences, with roughly 33% occurring only once. The clonotype comes from a human donor in good health (CMV status not recorded). Some clones in this sample may be carry-over from other donors' samples. This material consisted of cultured PBMCs, taken from culture after CMV antigen stimulation. The V and J genes are TRBV2 and TRBJ2-7; maybe TRBD1 (5 bases). CDR3 coding DNA: TGTGCCAGCAATAGAGCAGGGTTAGTCTACGAGCAGTACTTC. Protein: CASNRAGLVYEQYF.